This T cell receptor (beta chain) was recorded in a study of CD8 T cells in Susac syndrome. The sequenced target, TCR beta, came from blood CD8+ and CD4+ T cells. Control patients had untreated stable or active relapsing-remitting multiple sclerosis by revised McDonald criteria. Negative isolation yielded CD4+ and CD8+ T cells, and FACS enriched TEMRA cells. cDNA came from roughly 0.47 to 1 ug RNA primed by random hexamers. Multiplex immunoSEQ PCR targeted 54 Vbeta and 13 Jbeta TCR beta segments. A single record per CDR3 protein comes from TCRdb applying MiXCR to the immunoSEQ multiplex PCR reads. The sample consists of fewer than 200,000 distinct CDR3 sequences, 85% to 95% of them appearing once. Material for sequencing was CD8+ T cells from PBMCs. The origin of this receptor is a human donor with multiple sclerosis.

The CDR3 DNA reads as TGCAGTGCTTCTACCTTAGCGTACAATGAGCAGTTCTTC. This codes for CSASTLAYNEQFF. The chain recombines TRBV20-1 with TRBJ2-1, with D perhaps matching TRBD2 (5 bases). Germline CDR1 is DFQATT and CDR2 is SNEGSKA (reference sequence). Trimming took 5 bases from V and 4 from J, leaving 12 bases between them. The CDR3 is 13 residues long.